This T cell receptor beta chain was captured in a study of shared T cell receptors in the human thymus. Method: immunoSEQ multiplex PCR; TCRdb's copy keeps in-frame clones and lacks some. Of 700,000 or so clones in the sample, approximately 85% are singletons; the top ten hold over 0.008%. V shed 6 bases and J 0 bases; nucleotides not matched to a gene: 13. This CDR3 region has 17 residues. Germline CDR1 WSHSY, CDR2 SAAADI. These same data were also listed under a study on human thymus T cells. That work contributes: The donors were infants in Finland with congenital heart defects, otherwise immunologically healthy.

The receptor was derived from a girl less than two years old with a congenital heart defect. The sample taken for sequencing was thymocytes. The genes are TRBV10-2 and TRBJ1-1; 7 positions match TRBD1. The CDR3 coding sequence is TGCGCCAGCAGCCGAGGACAGGCAGGGCCCGTGAACACTGAAGCTTTCTTT. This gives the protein CASSRGQAGPVNTEAFF.